Listed here are 31 T cell receptor beta chains from one sample, sequenced in a study of cytomegalovirus exposure and HLA in healthy donors (dated by TCRdb to 2017 to 2019). The library was made by the immunoSEQ multiplex PCR assay. A mixture of 60 forward primers for TCR Vbeta segments and 13 reverse primers for TCR Jbeta segments was used in the multiplex PCR. Imported from immuneACCESS, the table was reduced by TCRdb to in-frame sequences with V and J called. These copies leave out some clones; in studies compared against another copy, an unresolved V gene accounts for under half, and the cause of the remainder is not known. Counted in this sample were about 150,000 clones; 65% to 85% of them appeared once. The top ten constitute roughly 3.4% of the sample. The specimen sequenced was PBMCs. The receptors come from a male donor in good health and CMV-seronegative.

The chain combines TRBV5-6 with TRBJ2-7; no firm D call. Trimming removed 1 base at V and 0 bases at J, with 8 bases between. The germline CDR1 and CDR2 sequences are SGHDT and YYEEEE. The CDR3 is made up of 14 amino acids. CDR3 protein: CASSLLGSSYEQYF. The CDR3, as DNA: TGTGCCAGCAGCTTGCTAGGCAGCTCCTACGAGCAGTACTTC.

This clone was seen more than once but under ten times. The rearrangement uses TRBV5-1 and TRBJ2-3; unclear D gene. CDR1 is SGHRS, CDR2 YFSETQ, per germline. Trimming pared 0 bases from V and 4 bases from J, leaving 9 bases between. This CDR3 comprises 14 residues. The CDR3 DNA is TGCGCCAGCAGCTTGGCGAGGCTTTCAGATACGCAGTATTTT. As protein: CASSLARLSDTQYF.

This chain uses TRBV6-1 with TRBJ2-4; no reliable D call. Germline loops: CDR1 MNHNS, CDR2 SASEGT. The CDR3 covers 16 residues. With 1 base removed from V and 0 bases from J, the gap between germline ends came to 10 bases. CDR3 sequence (DNA): TGTGCCAGCAGTGAAGTCCGGTTTTTAGCCAAAAACATTCAGTACTTC. This codes for CASSEVRFLAKNIQYF.

Remarks on this clone: Additional DNA sequences in this sample encode the identical CDR3. The chain recombines TRBV2 with TRBJ2-7, with TRBD2 as a possible D gene (5 bases). Trimming pared 7 bases from V and 7 bases from J, leaving 17 bases between. This CDR3 is 13 amino acids long. CDR1 and CDR2 (germline): SNHLY, FYNNEI. The CDR3 nucleotides read TGTGCCAGCATTGGCGGCAGCCGCGGGGAGCAGTACTTC. This codes for CASIGGSRGEQYF.

In its sample, this clone was seen once. V gene TRBV6-1 combines with J gene TRBJ1-4, with D maybe TRBD1 (5 bases). The V gene lost 6 bases and the J gene lost 8 bases, with 19 bases spanning the gap. The CDR3 sequence is 15 residues long. CDR1 and CDR2 from the germline V gene are MNHNS and SASEGT. CDR3 amino acids: CASRRFKGVEEKLFF. The DNA for the CDR3 is TGTGCCAGCAGGCGATTTAAAGGGGTGGAGGAAAAACTGTTTTTT.

This chain joins TRBV27 and TRBJ2-3, with TRBD2 identical over 9 bases. Per germline, CDR1 MNHEY and CDR2 SMNVEV (reference sequence). V shed 1 base, J shed 3 bases, and the junction held 5 bases outside the gene matches. CDR3 size: 16 residues. The CDR3 DNA sequence: TGTGCCAGCAGTTTATACCCTAGCGGGGCAACAGATACGCAGTATTTT. Translating gives CASSLYPSGATDTQYF.

The genes are TRBV18 and TRBJ1-1, with D unclear. Germline CDR1 and CDR2: KGHSH and LQKENI. V was trimmed by 6 bases and J by 6 bases, leaving 14 bases between them. This CDR3 is 13 amino acids long. The CDR3 nucleotides are TGTGCCAGCTCGTTTGATACAAAATCTGAAGCTTTCTTT. It encodes CASSFDTKSEAFF.

This chain joins TRBV7-2 and TRBJ2-5, with TRBD1 identical over 8 bases. This CDR3 contains 14 residues. Germline CDR1 SGHTA, CDR2 FQGNSA. The V and J ends lost 4 bases and 1 base, in that order; junction bases with no gene match: 2. The CDR3, as DNA: TGTGCCAGCAGCTCCAGGGGGCTCCAAGAGACCCAGTACTTC. Translated: CASSSRGLQETQYF.

This chain links TRBV6-6 with TRBJ1-4; 8 nucleotides align to TRBD1. The germline gives CDR1 MNHNY, CDR2 SVGAGI (reference sequence). The CDR3 consists of 14 residues. Losses at the gene ends were 5 bases for V and 8 bases for J; bases not matched to a gene: 7. The CDR3 nucleotides read TGTGCCAGCAGTATGCAGGGGGCCAGGGAAAAACTGTTTTTT. It yields the protein CASSMQGAREKLFF.

The rearrangement links TRBV18 to TRBJ1-5, with D unclear. Germline values: CDR1 KGHSH, CDR2 LQKENI. The CDR3 extends over 15 amino acids. Trimming took 4 bases from V and 5 from J, leaving 15 bases between them. CDR3 in amino acids: CASSLGRFGDQPQHF. The DNA for the CDR3 is TGTGCCAGCTCACTCGGGAGGTTTGGGGATCAGCCCCAGCATTTT.

V usage is TRBV2 and J usage is TRBJ2-7; TRBD2 matches 10 bases. V dropped 2 bases and J dropped 5; count of bases not matched to a gene: 15. Germline V CDR1 and CDR2: SNHLY, FYNNEI. This CDR3 is built from 18 residues. Here the CDR3 reads CASSETRFSGRPSNEQYF. Here the CDR3 DNA reads TGTGCCAGCAGTGAAACCCGATTTAGCGGGAGGCCTTCCAACGAGCAGTACTTC. Full variable domain (outside the CDR3, taken from reference TRBV2 and TRBJ2-7): EPEVTQTPSHQVTQMGQEVILRCVPISNHLYFYWYRQILGQKVEFLVSFYNNEISEKSEIFDDQFSVERPDGSNFTLKIRSTKLEDSAMYFCASSETRFSGRPSNEQYFGPGTRLTVT.

Of note for this clone: This CDR3 is also generated by other DNA sequences in the sample. This rearrangement joins TRBV2 to TRBJ1-2; 7 bases fit TRBD1. V shed 9 bases, J shed 4 bases, and the junction held 11 bases outside the gene matches. The CDR3 runs to 14 residues. Germline lookup yields CDR1 SNHLY and CDR2 FYNNEI. CDR3 loop: CARTGTAHSYGYTF. The CDR3 DNA reads as TGTGCCAGGACCGGGACAGCTCATTCCTATGGCTACACCTTC.

The V call is TRBV28, the J call TRBJ2-5; D is possibly TRBD2 (5 bases). The CDR3 is 12 residues long. In germline, CDR1 is MDHEN, CDR2 SYDVKM. Trimming pared 3 bases from V and 11 bases from J, leaving 13 bases between. For the CDR3, the DNA is TGTGCCAGCAGTTTTCAGTCCTGGGAGCAGTACTTC. It translates to CASSFQSWEQYF.

The chain uses TRBV19 and TRBJ2-5, with 7 bases lining up with TRBD2. The CDR3 is made up of 17 amino acids. Germline CDR1 reads LNHDA; CDR2 reads SQIVND (reference sequence). V dropped 3 bases and J dropped 1; count of bases not matched to a gene: 11. The CDR3 DNA reads as TGTGCCAGTAGTATCGGTATGGGGGGGGGTCTCCAAGAGACCCAGTACTTC. Translation gives CASSIGMGGGLQETQYF.

This chain connects TRBV9 to TRBJ1-5; TRBD1 aligns across 8 bases. The CDR3 consists of 15 residues. The germline V gene has CDR1 SGDLS and CDR2 YYNGEE. J was trimmed by 4 bases and V by 6 bases; bases with no gene match: 9. The CDR3 protein is CASICVGQDNQPQHF. The CDR3 bases are TGTGCCAGCATATGTGTGGGACAGGATAATCAGCCCCAGCATTTT. Variable domain in full (rest from reference TRBV9 and TRBJ1-5): DSGVTQTPKHLITATGQRVTLRCSPRSGDLSVYWYQQSLDQGLQFLIQYYNGEERAKGNILERFSAQQFPDLHSELNLSSLELGDSALYFCASICVGQDNQPQHFGDGTRLSIL.

This chain joins TRBV5-1 and TRBJ1-3; D remains unclear. The CDR3 is made up of 15 amino acids. CDR1 and CDR2 (germline): SGHRS, YFSETQ. Trimming left V 0 bases short and J 3 bases short, with 10 bases between. CDR3 coding DNA: TGCGCCAGCAGCTTGGGTACGGTTTTTGGAAACACCATATATTTT. This encodes CASSLGTVFGNTIYF.

The chain has TRBV19 and TRBJ2-1; 7 nucleotides agree with TRBD1. Germline trimming cut 3 bases from V and 2 bases from J; bases unmatched to any gene: 7. The CDR3 has 16 amino acids. CDR1 and CDR2 from the germline V gene are LNHDA and SQIVND (reference sequence). Here the CDR3 DNA reads TGTGCCAGTAGTATTATCGGGGACAGAACCTACAATGAGCAGTTCTTC. This translates into CASSIIGDRTYNEQFF.

The J gene is TRBJ2-7, the V gene TRBV19; TRBD1 matches at 12 bases. CDR1 LNHDA and CDR2 SQIVND come from the germline V gene (reference sequence). The CDR3 loop spans 14 amino acids. Trimming at V came to 1 base and at J to 6 bases, leaving 1 base not matched to a gene. Written as DNA, the CDR3 is TGTGCCAGTAGTATAGTGGGACAGGGGGCCGAGCAGTACTTC. Translation gives CASSIVGQGAEQYF.

The V and J genes are TRBV20-1 and TRBJ2-7; D gene ambiguous. In germline, CDR1 is DFQATT, CDR2 SNEGSKA (reference sequence). This CDR3 comprises 9 residues. The CDR3 here is CRLVCCQYF. The CDR3 DNA follows: TGCAGGCTAGTTTGCTGCCAGTACTTC.

This chain connects TRBV7-2 to TRBJ2-7; TRBD1 agrees at 9 bases. The germline CDR1 and CDR2 sequences are SGHTA and FQGNSA. This CDR3 region has 15 residues. Trimming at V came to 2 bases and at J to 7 bases, leaving 9 bases not matched to a gene. In nucleotides, the CDR3 is TGTGCCAGCAGCTTAATGGGACAGGGAGCTTGGGAGCAGTACTTC. Its translation is CASSLMGQGAWEQYF.

V gene TRBV9 combines with J gene TRBJ2-5, with a possible D match to TRBD1 (5 bases). Trimming took 4 bases from V and 4 from J, leaving 11 bases between them. This CDR3 region has 13 residues. Looked up from germline, CDR1 is SGDLS and CDR2 is YYNGEE. The CDR3 region has the DNA TGTGCCAGCAGCCCGTGGCAGGGAGAGACCCAGTACTTC. Residues: CASSPWQGETQYF.

This clone was recorded a few times. This specimen includes other DNA sequences encoding the same CDR3. The chain links TRBV9 to TRBJ2-1, with D possibly TRBD2 on 5 matching bases. The CDR3 extends over 13 amino acids. The germline V and J ends were trimmed by 2 bases and 4 bases, with 7 bases remaining between them. Germline V gene sequence: CDR1 SGDLS, CDR2 YYNGEE. The CDR3 coding sequence is TGTGCCAGCAGCGTCGACTATTACAATGAGCAGTTCTTC. Amino acid sequence: CASSVDYYNEQFF. The full variable domain, rest sourced from reference TRBV9 and TRBJ2-1, is DSGVTQTPKHLITATGQRVTLRCSPRSGDLSVYWYQQSLDQGLQFLIQYYNGEERAKGNILERFSAQQFPDLHSELNLSSLELGDSALYFCASSVDYYNEQFFGPGTRLTVL.

The genes are TRBV11-2 and TRBJ2-3; the match to TRBD2 covers 10 bases. The ends lost 4 bases at V and 2 bases at J; junction bases unmatched: 15. The CDR3 has 19 amino acids. The V gene's germline CDR1 is SGHAT and CDR2 FQNNGV. The CDR3 coding sequence is TGTGCCAGCAGCTCAATCAAGACGCTAGCGGGAGTTTCCACAGATACGCAGTATTTT. This translates into CASSSIKTLAGVSTDTQYF.

Only a few counts were recorded for this clone. The V call is TRBV4-1, the J call TRBJ1-1, with D perhaps TRBD1 (6 bases). V lost 0 bases, J lost 3 bases, and 14 bases lay in between. The CDR3 sequence is 16 residues long. CDR1 and CDR2 (germline): MGHRA, YSYEKL. CDR3 loop: CASSQDPMGADTEAFF. For the CDR3, the DNA is TGCGCCAGCAGCCAAGACCCAATGGGGGCAGACACTGAAGCTTTCTTT.

The chain has TRBV5-1 and TRBJ2-7; no definite D call. The CDR3 runs 13 residues. Looked up from germline, CDR1 is SGHRS and CDR2 is YFSETQ. V was cut by 0 bases and J by 3 bases, with 7 bases left in between. The CDR3 DNA reads as TGCGCCAGCAGCTTGGGACAAGACTACGAGCAGTACTTC. This sequence encodes CASSLGQDYEQYF.

CDR3 protein: CASSLIPPSSYNEQFF. In DNA, the CDR3 is TGTGCCAGCAGTTTAATACCTCCGAGCTCCTACAATGAGCAGTTCTTC. The chain is built from TRBV27 and TRBJ2-1; D gene unclear. The germline V gene encodes CDR1 MNHEY and CDR2 SMNVEV (reference sequence). This CDR3 is built from 16 residues. The V gene lost 2 bases and the J gene lost 0 bases, with 11 bases spanning the gap.

This chain joins TRBV6-5 and TRBJ2-7; possible D gene TRBD2, 6 bases. The CDR3 totals 14 residues. Germline assignment: CDR1 MNHEY and CDR2 SVGAGI. Trimming shortened V by 4 bases and J by 2 bases, and 12 bases separated the two germline ends. CDR3 loop: CASSSSERAYEQYF. The DNA for the CDR3 is TGTGCCAGCAGTTCAAGCGAGCGGGCCTACGAGCAGTACTTC.

This clone has more than one count but fewer than ten. This chain joins TRBV7-2 and TRBJ1-6; 8 bases map to TRBD1. This CDR3 spans 14 amino acids. CDR1 is SGHTA and CDR2 is FQGNSA in the germline V gene. The V segment lost 3 bases and the J segment 9 bases; nucleotides outside the gene matches: 4. Here the CDR3 reads CASSFRQGTSPLHF. For the CDR3, the DNA is TGTGCCAGCAGCTTTCGACAGGGGACTTCACCCCTCCACTTT.

This clone appeared a few times. The chain recombines TRBV6-1 with TRBJ1-6; D remains unclear. V was trimmed by 1 base and J by 9 bases, leaving 13 bases between them. CDR3 length equals 15 residues. The V gene's germline CDR1 is MNHNS and CDR2 SASEGT. The CDR3 DNA reads TGTGCCAGCAGTGAAGTAGTGGGAGGCGGTTCACCCCTCCACTTT. As protein: CASSEVVGGGSPLHF.

The J gene is TRBJ2-2, the V gene TRBV10-3; 7 bases fit TRBD1. Losses at the gene ends were 2 bases for V and 4 bases for J; bases not matched to a gene: 10. CDR1 is ENHRY, CDR2 SYGVKD, per germline. The CDR3 sequence is 17 residues long. CDR3 residues: CAISEISQGKVTGELFF. The CDR3 DNA sequence: TGTGCCATCAGTGAGATTTCACAGGGGAAAGTCACCGGGGAGCTGTTTTTT.

CDR3 in DNA: TGTGCCAGCAGTTTTAGAAGAGGAGGCGGGACCCAGTACTTC. Protein: CASSFRRGGGTQYF. The gene calls are TRBV27 and TRBJ2-5; tentatively, D is TRBD2 (5 bases). V dropped 3 bases and J dropped 7 bases, with 15 bases sitting between them. CDR3 length: 14 amino acids. Germline CDR1 is MNHEY and CDR2 is SMNVEV (reference sequence).